The 27 T cell receptor beta chains below come from one sample, sequenced in a study of T cell repertoires in cytomegalovirus infection. In TCRdb, the reads were re-called with MiXCR into one record per CDR3 protein. This table holds roughly 730,000 distinct CDR3 sequences, roughly 33% found once. Their specific antigens are unknown. Material: cultured PBMCs, obtained from culture after CMV antigen stimulation. These receptors came from a human donor in good health (CMV status not recorded). Some clones in this sample may be carry-over from other donors' samples.

The CDR3: CASSPGGKGAQETQYF. The DNA of the CDR3 is TGTGCCAGCAGCCCAGGCGGGAAAGGGGCCCAAGAGACCCAGTACTTC. The chain combines TRBV7-9 with TRBJ2-5; TRBD2 is a possible D gene (6 bases). Deletions cut 5 bases from V and 1 base from J, with 17 bases between. Germline CDR1 SEHNR, CDR2 FQNEAQ (reference sequence). This CDR3 is built from 16 residues.

There are a few counts of this clonotype. The gene calls are TRBV10-3 and TRBJ2-5, with 8 bases matching TRBD1. With V trimmed by 6 bases and J by 1 base, 4 bases remained unmatched. The V gene's germline CDR1 is ENHRY and CDR2 SYGVKD. The length of the CDR3 is 14 residues. The DNA of the CDR3 is TGTGCCATCAGCCCCGACAGGGGCCAAGAGACCCAGTACTTC. It codes for CAISPDRGQETQYF.

There are a few counts of this clonotype. The chain recombines TRBV28 with TRBJ1-5; D might be TRBD1 (5 bases). The V end lost 11 bases, the J end lost 0 bases, and 17 bases lay between the germline ends. Germline V gene lookup returns CDR1 MDHEN and CDR2 SYDVKM. This CDR3 has 15 residues. CDR3 DNA sequence: TGTGCCGGGTCCGCAGGGACTTATAGCAATCAGCCCCAGCATTTT. Encoded protein: CAGSAGTYSNQPQHF.

This sequence joins TRBV25-1 and TRBJ2-3; the D is unclear. This CDR3 is 14 amino acids long. Germline-derived CDR1 and CDR2 are MGHDK and SYGVNS. Trimming removed 0 bases from V and 7 bases from J, with 11 bases in between. CDR3: CASSEYSLAYTQYF. CDR3 nucleotide sequence: TGTGCCAGCAGTGAATATTCGTTGGCCTATACGCAGTATTTT.

This clonotype was seen a few times. The chain has TRBV20-1 and TRBJ1-4, with D uncertain. Trimming shortened V by 3 bases and J by 11 bases, and 13 bases separated the two germline ends. The CDR3 runs 12 residues. The germline gives CDR1 DFQATT, CDR2 SNEGSKA (reference sequence). CDR3 in DNA: TGCAGTGCTAGGCGGGATATGGGTAAACTGTTTTTT. Encoded protein: CSARRDMGKLFF.

The chain is built from TRBV24-1 and TRBJ1-1, with D possibly being TRBD1 (5 bases). V was trimmed by 9 bases and J by 4 bases, leaving 14 bases between them. Per the germline V gene, CDR1 is KGHDR and CDR2 is SFDVKD. The CDR3 contains 13 residues. CDR3 bases: TGTGCCACCTCACCAGGGTTCGGCACTGAAGCTTTCTTT. It is translated as CATSPGFGTEAFF.

This clonotype came up many times. This chain uses TRBV7-8 with TRBJ1-1; D remains unclear. CDR1 is SGHVS and CDR2 is FQNEAQ in the germline V gene. This CDR3 spans 13 amino acids. V was cut by 5 bases and J by 0 bases, with 7 bases left in between. CDR3 region: CASSHSVNTEAFF. The CDR3 DNA reads TGTGCCAGCAGCCATTCAGTGAACACTGAAGCTTTCTTT. Full variable domain (rest looked up from reference TRBV7-8 and TRBJ1-1): GAGVSQSPRYKVAKRGQDVALRCDPISGHVSLFWYQQALGQGPEFLTYFQNEAQLDKSGLPSDRFFAERPEGSVSTLKIQRTQQEDSAVYLCASSHSVNTEAFFGQGTRLTVV.

There are a few counts of this clonotype. The chain is built from TRBV12-3 or TRBV12-4 and TRBJ2-7, with 10 bases fitting TRBD2. The length of the CDR3 is 15 residues. J gave up 3 bases and V 5 bases, and 7 bases lay outside the gene matches. The CDR3, as DNA: TGTGCCAGCAGTCCAGGGACTAGCGAGGACTACGAGCAGTACTTC. It encodes CASSPGTSEDYEQYF.

J is TRBJ1-1 and V is TRBV12-3 or TRBV12-4; 7 positions match TRBD1. The CDR3 extends over 16 amino acids. V lost 5 bases and J lost 1; bases outside the gene matches: 10. Here the CDR3 DNA reads TGTGCCAGCAGTCCAGCCCCGGGACAGACGAACACTGAAGCTTTCTTT. The encoded protein is CASSPAPGQTNTEAFF.

The chain joins TRBV12-3 or TRBV12-4 to TRBJ2-5; 7 bases line up with TRBD1. The J segment lost 1 base and the V segment lost 6 bases, leaving 11 bases of the junction unmatched. The CDR3 loop spans 16 amino acids. CDR3 sequence: CASSFGRTGVQETQYF. The CDR3 DNA sequence: TGTGCCAGCAGCTTCGGAAGAACAGGGGTCCAAGAGACCCAGTACTTC.

The J gene is TRBJ1-5, the V gene TRBV29-1; D gene uncertain. Germline values: CDR1 SQVTM, CDR2 ANQGSEA. Deletions cut 4 bases from V and 2 bases from J, with 6 bases between. CDR3 size: 12 residues. CDR3 nucleotide sequence: TGCAGCGTTGGTGGAGGCAATCAGCCCCAGCATTTT. Translated, it gives CSVGGGNQPQHF.

This chain joins TRBV6-5 and TRBJ1-1; D uncertain. This CDR3 region has 14 residues. Trimming pared 0 bases from V and 8 bases from J, leaving 13 bases between. Germline-derived CDR1 and CDR2 are MNHEY and SVGAGI. The CDR3 DNA reads TGTGCCAGCAGTTACTCGTTGTCGGACGGCGAAGCTTTCTTT. Its translation: CASSYSLSDGEAFF.

The V gene is TRBV7-2, the J gene TRBJ2-5, with a possible D match to TRBD2 (6 bases). The CDR3 has 14 amino acids. The germline V and J ends were trimmed by 7 bases and 8 bases, with 20 bases remaining between them. Germline CDR1 reads SGHTA; CDR2 reads FQGNSA. The CDR3 here is CASNPGLRGYTQYF. The CDR3 DNA reads TGTGCCAGCAACCCGGGACTGAGGGGATACACCCAGTACTTC.

The chain links TRBV29-1 to TRBJ2-7, with D tentatively TRBD1 or TRBD2 (5 bases each). CDR1 and CDR2 (germline): SQVTM, ANQGSEA. V lost 4 bases and J lost 0, with 13 bases in between. CDR3 length: 14 residues. The CDR3 sequence: CSVVSGSASYEQYF. In DNA, the CDR3 is TGCAGCGTTGTGTCAGGGAGCGCCTCCTACGAGCAGTACTTC.

The table lists this clonotype with a few counts. The genes are TRBV7-2 and TRBJ2-4; D perhaps matches TRBD2 (6 bases). Germline V CDR1 and CDR2: SGHTA, FQGNSA. Trimming took off 2 bases at V and 6 bases at J, with 11 bases between the two ends. The CDR3 length is 14 residues. The CDR3 spells CASSLRRGLNIQYF. CDR3 nucleotides: TGTGCCAGCAGCTTAAGGCGGGGATTAAACATTCAGTACTTC.

The chain recombines TRBV2 with TRBJ1-5; no clear D. Germline values: CDR1 SNHLY, CDR2 FYNNEI. V dropped 6 bases and J dropped 0 bases, with 15 bases sitting between them. The CDR3 is made up of 16 amino acids. DNA of the CDR3: TGTGCCAGCAGGTCGGCAGAGCTATATAGCAATCAGCCCCAGCATTTT. This encodes CASRSAELYSNQPQHF.

This clonotype has just a few counts. The chain links TRBV7-2 to TRBJ2-3; either TRBD1 or TRBD2 may supply D (6 bases each). The CDR3 sequence is 15 residues long. V lost 3 bases, J lost 2 bases, and 12 bases lay in between. CDR1 and CDR2 from the germline V gene are SGHTA and FQGNSA. DNA of the CDR3: TGTGCCAGCAGCTTTCGTGGGGGGCCCACAGATACGCAGTATTTT. It encodes CASSFRGGPTDTQYF.

The J gene is TRBJ1-1, the V gene TRBV20-1; 11 nucleotides line up with TRBD1. Trimming at V came to 6 bases and at J to 2 bases, leaving 2 bases not matched to a gene. Germline V gives CDR1 DFQATT, CDR2 SNEGSKA (reference sequence). The CDR3 consists of 13 residues. The CDR3 DNA is TGCAGTGCCGGGACAGGGGGAAACACTGAAGCTTTCTTT. This translates into CSAGTGGNTEAFF.

The chain recombines TRBV7-2 with TRBJ2-7, with TRBD1 as a possible D gene (5 bases). In germline, CDR1 is SGHTA, CDR2 FQGNSA. This CDR3 is built from 13 residues. Trimming removed 1 base from V and 3 bases from J, with 7 bases in between. Here the CDR3 reads CASSLGTYYEQYF. DNA for the CDR3: TGTGCCAGCAGCTTAGGGACATACTACGAGCAGTACTTC.

The rearrangement links TRBV28 to TRBJ2-7; no definite D call. This CDR3 is 16 amino acids long. The germline V and J ends were trimmed by 3 bases and 0 bases, with 15 bases remaining between them. Per germline, CDR1 MDHEN and CDR2 SYDVKM. The CDR3 reads CASSFDRAPGSYEQYF. The CDR3 DNA sequence: TGTGCCAGCAGTTTTGATCGGGCCCCCGGCTCCTACGAGCAGTACTTC.

With regard to this clonotype: Being one base from a much bigger clone, this may be a read error. V and J are TRBV7-4 and TRBJ2-7; D is tentatively TRBD1 or TRBD2 (5 bases each). Germline CDR1 is SGHVT and CDR2 is SQSDAQ. CDR3 length: 15 amino acids. The CDR3 region has the DNA TGTGCCAGCATCTTAATCGGGGACGGTAACTACGAGCAGTACTTC. The encoded protein is CASILIGDGNYEQYF.

The CDR3 DNA follows: TGTGCCAGCAGTGGGAGGGGGCGCCCCCTCCACTTT. This gives the protein CASSGRGRPLHF. The V and J genes are TRBV12-3 or TRBV12-4 and TRBJ1-6; 7 bases align to TRBD1. This CDR3 contains 12 residues. Trimming cost V 5 bases and J 13 bases; bases outside gene matches: 5.

The rearrangement joins TRBV2 to TRBJ2-7, with a possible D match to TRBD1 (5 bases). V lost 3 bases to trimming and J lost 8 bases, with 14 bases between them. The CDR3 covers 13 residues. The germline gives CDR1 SNHLY, CDR2 FYNNEI. CDR3 DNA: TGTGCCAGCAGTGAGCAGGGCGGATACAAGCAGTACTTC. Its protein is CASSEQGGYKQYF.

The rearrangement joins TRBV20-1 to TRBJ2-3; D not certain. Per germline, CDR1 DFQATT and CDR2 SNEGSKA (reference sequence). V shed 3 bases and J shed 0 bases, with 7 bases lying between them. The CDR3 is made up of 13 amino acids. CDR3 loop: CSASIGSTDTQYF. As DNA, the CDR3 is TGCAGTGCTAGTATCGGGAGCACAGATACGCAGTATTTT.

The chain couples TRBV7-2 to TRBJ2-5; 8 nucleotides line up with TRBD1. V gave up 6 bases and J gave up 4 bases; unmatched junction bases: 10. This CDR3 has 15 amino acids. The germline V gene has CDR1 SGHTA and CDR2 FQGNSA. The CDR3 protein is CASRNPGGASETQYF. Here the CDR3 DNA reads TGTGCCAGCAGAAACCCAGGGGGCGCGTCAGAGACCCAGTACTTC.

The sample holds many counts of this clonotype. The chain employs TRBV7-2 and TRBJ1-5, with D uncertain. Trimming removed 8 bases from V and 4 bases from J, with 6 bases in between. The V gene's germline CDR1 is SGHTA and CDR2 FQGNSA. The CDR3 spans 11 residues. The CDR3 here is CASGLNQPQHF. CDR3 bases: TGTGCCAGCGGATTGAATCAGCCCCAGCATTTT.

J is TRBJ1-5 and V is TRBV6-1; D gene uncertain. The CDR3 is made up of 14 amino acids. V lost 2 bases and J 0 bases, leaving 5 bases between the germline ends. Germline V CDR1 and CDR2: MNHNS, SASEGT. CDR3 sequence reads: CASSEQDSNQPQHF. The CDR3 DNA is TGTGCCAGCAGTGAACAAGATAGCAATCAGCCCCAGCATTTT.